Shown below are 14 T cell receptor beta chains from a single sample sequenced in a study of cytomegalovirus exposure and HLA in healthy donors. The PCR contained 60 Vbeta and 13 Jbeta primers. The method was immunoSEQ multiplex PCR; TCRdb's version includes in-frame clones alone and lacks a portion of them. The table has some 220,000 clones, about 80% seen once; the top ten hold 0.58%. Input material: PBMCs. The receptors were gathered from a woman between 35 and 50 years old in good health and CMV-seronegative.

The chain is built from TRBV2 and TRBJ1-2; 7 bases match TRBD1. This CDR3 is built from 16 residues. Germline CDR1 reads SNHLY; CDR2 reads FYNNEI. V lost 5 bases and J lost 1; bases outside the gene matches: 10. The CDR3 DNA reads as TGTGCCAGCAGTATTTTTCCGACAGGGCTTAACTATGGCTACACCTTC. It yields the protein CASSIFPTGLNYGYTF.

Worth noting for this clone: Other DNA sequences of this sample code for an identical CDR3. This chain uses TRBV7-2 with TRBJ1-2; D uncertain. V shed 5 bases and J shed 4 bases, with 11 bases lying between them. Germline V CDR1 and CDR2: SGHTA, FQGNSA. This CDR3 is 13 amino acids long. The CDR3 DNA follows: TGTGCCAGCAGCCCCCGGGGAGGCTATGGCTACACCTTC. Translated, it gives CASSPRGGYGYTF.

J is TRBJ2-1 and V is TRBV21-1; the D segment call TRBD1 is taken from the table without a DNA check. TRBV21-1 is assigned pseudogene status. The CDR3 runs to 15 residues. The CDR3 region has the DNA TGTGCCAGCACCCTTGGGGCGATAAACTACAATGAGCAGTTCTTC. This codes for CASTLGAINYNEQFF.

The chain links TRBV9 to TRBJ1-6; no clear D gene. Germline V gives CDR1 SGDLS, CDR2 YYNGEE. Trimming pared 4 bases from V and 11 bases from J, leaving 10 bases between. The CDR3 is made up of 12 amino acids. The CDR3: CASSSNKAPLHF. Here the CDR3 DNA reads TGTGCCAGCAGCTCCAACAAAGCACCCCTCCACTTT.

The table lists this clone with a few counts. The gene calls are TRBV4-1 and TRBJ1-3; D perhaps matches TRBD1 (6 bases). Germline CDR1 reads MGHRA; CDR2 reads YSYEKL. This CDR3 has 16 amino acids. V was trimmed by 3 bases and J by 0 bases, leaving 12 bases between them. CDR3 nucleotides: TGCGCCAGCAGCCACCCGGGACAACGCTCTGGAAACACCATATATTTT. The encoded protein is CASSHPGQRSGNTIYF.

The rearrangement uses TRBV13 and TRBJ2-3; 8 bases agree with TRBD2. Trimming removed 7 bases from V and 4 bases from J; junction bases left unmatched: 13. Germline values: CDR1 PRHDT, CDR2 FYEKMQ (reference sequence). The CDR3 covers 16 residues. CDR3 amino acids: CASTTGGGGRADTQYF. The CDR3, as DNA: TGTGCCAGCACCACAGGTGGCGGGGGGAGGGCAGATACGCAGTATTTT. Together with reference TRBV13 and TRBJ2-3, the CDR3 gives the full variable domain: AAGVIQSPRHLIKEKRETATLKCYPIPRHDTVYWYQQGPGQDPQFLISFYEKMQSDKGSIPDRFSAQQFSDYHSELNMSSLELGDSALYFCASTTGGGGRADTQYFGPGTRLTVL.

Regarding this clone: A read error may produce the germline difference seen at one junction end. CDR3 sequence reads: CSSSLGGQGETQYF. DNA for the CDR3: TGTTCCAGCAGCTTAGGCGGACAGGGGGAGACCCAGTACTTC. The gene calls are TRBV7-9 and TRBJ2-5; 9 positions agree with TRBD1. This CDR3 spans 14 amino acids. The germline V gene encodes CDR1 SEHNR and CDR2 FQNEAQ (reference sequence).

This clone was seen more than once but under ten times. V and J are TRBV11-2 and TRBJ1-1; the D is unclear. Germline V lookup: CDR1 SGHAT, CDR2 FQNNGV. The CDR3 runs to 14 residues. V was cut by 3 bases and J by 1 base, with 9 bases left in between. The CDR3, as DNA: TGTGCCAGCAGCTTCGCGCCCAAGAACACTGAAGCTTTCTTT. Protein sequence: CASSFAPKNTEAFF.

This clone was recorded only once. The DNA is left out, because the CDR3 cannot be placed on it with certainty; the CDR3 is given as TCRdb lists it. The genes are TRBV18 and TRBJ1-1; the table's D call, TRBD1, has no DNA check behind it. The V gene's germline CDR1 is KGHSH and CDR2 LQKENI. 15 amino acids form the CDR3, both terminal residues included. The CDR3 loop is CASSPLWQAGTEAFF.

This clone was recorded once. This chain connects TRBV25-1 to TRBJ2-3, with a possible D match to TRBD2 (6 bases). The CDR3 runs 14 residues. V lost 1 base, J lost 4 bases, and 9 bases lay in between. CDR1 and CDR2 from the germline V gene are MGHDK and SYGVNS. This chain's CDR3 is CASSESTGADTQYF. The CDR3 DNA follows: TGTGCCAGCAGTGAATCCACGGGGGCAGATACGCAGTATTTT.

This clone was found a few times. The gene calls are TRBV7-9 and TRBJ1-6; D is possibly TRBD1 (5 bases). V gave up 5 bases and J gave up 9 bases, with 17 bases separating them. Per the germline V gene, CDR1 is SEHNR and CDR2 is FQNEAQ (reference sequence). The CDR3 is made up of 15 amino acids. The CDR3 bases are TGTGCCAGCAGCCCGCAGACAGCGTCGTCTTCACCCCTCCACTTT. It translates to CASSPQTASSSPLHF.

The CDR3 bases are TGTGCCAGCAGTTTCCCCCAGGGATTCAATCAGCCCCAGCATTTT. Its protein product is CASSFPQGFNQPQHF. The chain joins TRBV28 to TRBJ1-5, with D perhaps TRBD1 (5 bases). Germline CDR1 MDHEN, CDR2 SYDVKM. Trimming shortened V by 3 bases and J by 3 bases, and 12 bases separated the two germline ends. The CDR3 is made up of 15 amino acids.

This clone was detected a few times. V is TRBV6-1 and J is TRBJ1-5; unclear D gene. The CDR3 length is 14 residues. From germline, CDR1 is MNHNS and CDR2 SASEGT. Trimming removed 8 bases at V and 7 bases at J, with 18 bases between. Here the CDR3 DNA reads TGTGCCAGCCGGGAAGGCGGAGGATACCAGCCCCAGCATTTT. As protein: CASREGGGYQPQHF.

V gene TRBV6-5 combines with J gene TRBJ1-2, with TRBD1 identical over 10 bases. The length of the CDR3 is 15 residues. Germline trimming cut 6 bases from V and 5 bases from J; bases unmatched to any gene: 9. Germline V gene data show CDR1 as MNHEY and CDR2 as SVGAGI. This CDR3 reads CASRDLSGQGYGYTF. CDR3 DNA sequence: TGTGCCAGCAGAGATCTATCGGGACAGGGGTATGGCTACACCTTC.